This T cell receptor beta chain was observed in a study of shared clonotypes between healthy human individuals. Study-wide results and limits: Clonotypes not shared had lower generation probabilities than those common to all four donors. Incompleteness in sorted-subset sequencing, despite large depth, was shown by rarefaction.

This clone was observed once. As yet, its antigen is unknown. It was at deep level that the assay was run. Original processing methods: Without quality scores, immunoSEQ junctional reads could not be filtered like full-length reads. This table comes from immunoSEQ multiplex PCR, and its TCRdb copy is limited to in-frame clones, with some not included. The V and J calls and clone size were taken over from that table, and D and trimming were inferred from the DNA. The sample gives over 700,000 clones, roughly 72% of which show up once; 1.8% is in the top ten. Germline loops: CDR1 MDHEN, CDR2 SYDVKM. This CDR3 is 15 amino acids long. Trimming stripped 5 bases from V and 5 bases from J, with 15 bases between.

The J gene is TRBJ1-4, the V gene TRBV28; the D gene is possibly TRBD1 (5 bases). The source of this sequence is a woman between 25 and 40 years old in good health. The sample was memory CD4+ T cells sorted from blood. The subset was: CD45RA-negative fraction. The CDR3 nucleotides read TGTGCCAGCAGTACGTACAGGAAAACCAATGAAAAACTGTTTTTT. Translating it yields CASSTYRKTNEKLFF.